This T cell receptor beta chain was sequenced for a study of blood T cell repertoires in COVID-19. Study details: The study drew acute and convalescent COVID-19 samples from the United States, Italy and Spain. T cells, B-cell-depleted T cells, or PBMCs provided the cDNA or gDNA that served as material.

Original data processing: How many nucleated cells were present was estimated from reference gene primer amplification. The table came from immunoSEQ multiplex PCR; TCRdb's copy has only in-frame clones and leaves some out. The DNA gave D and trimming, while V, J and clone size come from that table. The table has around 30,000 clones, around 85% seen once. CDR3 length: 13 residues. With 6 bases removed from V and 5 bases from J, the gap between germline ends came to 13 bases. The sequence derives from a man aged 60 to 69 with active COVID-19. The sample taken for sequencing was peripheral blood. The chain links TRBV12-3 or TRBV12-4 to TRBJ2-5; D remains ambiguous. CDR3 nucleotide sequence: TGTGCCAGCAGAAGAGATTACGTCGAGACCCAGTACTTC. Translation gives CASRRDYVETQYF.